The 29 T cell receptor beta chains listed next were all sequenced from one sample in a study of lymphopenia after photon versus proton radiotherapy. The table came from immunoSEQ multiplex PCR; TCRdb's copy has only in-frame clones and leaves some out. Of about 45,000 clones listed, over 75% are singletons. This material consisted of peripheral blood, taken from a patient treated with photon-based radiotherapy. These receptors were taken from a man aged 40-49 years with gastric cancer.

The V gene is TRBV28, the J gene TRBJ1-2, with a weak D call TRBD1 (6 bases). Germline V lookup: CDR1 MDHEN, CDR2 SYDVKM. The CDR3 has 12 amino acids. V shed 8 bases and J shed 5 bases, with 12 bases lying between them. The CDR3 is CASQQGTYGYTF. DNA of the CDR3: TGTGCCAGCCAACAGGGCACTTATGGCTACACCTTC.

The rearrangement links TRBV4-1 to TRBJ1-5; TRBD1 matches 8 bases. Trimming at V came to 0 bases and at J to 0 bases, leaving 13 bases not matched to a gene. Germline V gene data show CDR1 as MGHRA and CDR2 as YSYEKL. There are 20 residues in the CDR3. CDR3 in amino acids: CASSQETPDRAQYSNQPQHF. In DNA, the CDR3 is TGCGCCAGCAGCCAAGAGACACCGGACAGGGCCCAGTATAGCAATCAGCCCCAGCATTTT.

J is TRBJ2-2 and V is TRBV11-1; 8 bases are shared with TRBD1. The CDR3 sequence is 15 residues long. Losses at the gene ends were 5 bases for V and 5 bases for J; bases not matched to a gene: 7. Germline V gene sequence: CDR1 SGHAT, CDR2 FQDESV (reference sequence). Here the CDR3 reads CASSKQGQVTGELFF. The CDR3 DNA is TGTGCCAGCAGCAAACAGGGACAGGTGACCGGGGAGCTGTTTTTT.

The chain uses TRBV18 and TRBJ1-4, with D tentatively TRBD1 (6 bases). The CDR3 extends over 15 amino acids. V gave up 3 bases and J gave up 5 bases, with 13 bases separating them. CDR1 is KGHSH, CDR2 LQKENI, per germline. The CDR3: CASSPGAGENEKLFF. CDR3 nucleotides: TGTGCCAGCTCACCGGGGGCAGGCGAGAATGAAAAACTGTTTTTT.

The chain is built from TRBV5-1 and TRBJ1-3; tentatively, D is TRBD1 (5 bases). Germline values: CDR1 SGHRS, CDR2 YFSETQ. Between the trimmed V and J ends, which lost 4 bases and 3 bases, there was a span of 14 bases. This CDR3 is built from 15 residues. The CDR3, as DNA: TGCGCCAGCAGCAGGTCGGGGGAGTATGGAAACACCATATATTTT. It specifies CASSRSGEYGNTIYF.

This clone is medium-sized within its sample. This chain connects TRBV28 to TRBJ1-5, with D perhaps TRBD1 (5 bases). Trimming left V 0 bases short and J 2 bases short, with 11 bases between. Germline V gene lookup returns CDR1 MDHEN and CDR2 SYDVKM. This CDR3 region has 16 residues. In DNA form, the CDR3 reads TGTGCCAGCAGTTTATGGGGAAGGGACGGCAATCAGCCCCAGCATTTT. This gives the protein CASSLWGRDGNQPQHF.

This clone was recorded a few times. The rearrangement uses TRBV6-1 and TRBJ1-5; D is unclear. This CDR3 has 16 amino acids. Germline V CDR1 and CDR2: MNHNS, SASEGT. V was shortened by 2 bases and J by 3 bases, with 14 bases between the two germline ends. CDR3 sequence (DNA): TGTGCCAGCAGTGAACCCGGCCGGGCCCCCAATCAGCCCCAGCATTTT. Protein: CASSEPGRAPNQPQHF.

The gene calls are TRBV25-1 and TRBJ1-5, with D perhaps TRBD1 (5 bases). Trimming removed 2 bases at V and 4 bases at J, with 9 bases between. This CDR3 contains 14 residues. The V gene's germline CDR1 is MGHDK and CDR2 SYGVNS. CDR3 nucleotides: TGTGCCAGCAGTGAACAGGGATGGAATCAGCCCCAGCATTTT. This encodes CASSEQGWNQPQHF.

The chain carries TRBV5-6 and TRBJ1-2; D might be TRBD1 (6 bases). V was shortened by 4 bases and J by 3 bases, with 13 bases between the two germline ends. This CDR3 has 14 residues. CDR1 SGHDT and CDR2 YYEEEE come from the germline V gene. The CDR3 region has the DNA TGTGCCAGCAGCGAAACAGGGATAGACTATGGCTACACCTTC. Translating it yields CASSETGIDYGYTF.

The count of this clone is one. The rearrangement uses TRBV29-1 and TRBJ2-5, with 8 nucleotides matching TRBD2. Per germline, CDR1 SQVTM and CDR2 ANQGSEA. CDR3 size: 18 residues. V shed 4 bases, J shed 5 bases, and the junction held 21 bases outside the gene matches. CDR3 nucleotides: TGCAGCGTTGGGCCCCCACTAACTAGCGGTACATCCCGGGAGACCCAGTACTTC. It yields the protein CSVGPPLTSGTSRETQYF.

V usage is TRBV12-5 and J usage is TRBJ1-4; the D is unclear. Trimming removed 6 bases from V and 4 bases from J, with 15 bases in between. Germline-derived CDR1 and CDR2 are LGHNT and FRNRAP. This CDR3 contains 15 residues. As DNA, the CDR3 is TGTGCTAGTGGCTCCCCTCGGGGAAGTAATGAAAAACTGTTTTTT. Residues: CASGSPRGSNEKLFF.

The chain combines TRBV19 with TRBJ1-1; no clear D. This CDR3 has 14 residues. The germline CDR1 and CDR2 sequences are LNHDA and SQIVND (reference sequence). V lost 5 bases to trimming and J lost 1 base, with 11 bases between them. The CDR3 nucleotides are TGTGCCAGTAGTCCCACGGTGGAGAACACTGAAGCTTTCTTT. This translates into CASSPTVENTEAFF.

The sample holds a few counts of this clone. This chain links TRBV5-1 with TRBJ2-7, with 10 bases matching TRBD2. The V gene's germline CDR1 is SGHRS and CDR2 YFSETQ. J lost 7 bases, V lost 4 bases, and 8 bases had no gene match. This CDR3 has 14 amino acids. In DNA form, the CDR3 reads TGCGCCAGCAGCGAGAGCGGGGGGGCCCTTGAGCAGTACTTC. Translating it yields CASSESGGALEQYF.

The genes are TRBV2 and TRBJ1-1; D not certain. The CDR3 is 13 amino acids. The germline V gene encodes CDR1 SNHLY and CDR2 FYNNEI. Between the trimmed V and J ends, which lost 6 bases and 1 base, there was a span of 9 bases. CDR3 sequence reads: CASRSDRNTEAFF. The CDR3 DNA follows: TGTGCCAGCAGGTCGGATAGGAACACTGAAGCTTTCTTT.

The chain joins TRBV11-3 to TRBJ2-3, with TRBD2 matching 10 bases. V lost 3 bases to trimming and J lost 2 bases; unmatched junction nucleotides: 8. Germline V gene sequence: CDR1 SGHNT, CDR2 YENEEA. There are 17 residues in the CDR3. The DNA of the CDR3 is TGTGCCAGCAGCTTTAGCTCTCTAGCGGGGGTCACAGATACGCAGTATTTT. Residues: CASSFSSLAGVTDTQYF.

By frequency in the sample, this clone is medium-sized. The rearrangement joins TRBV7-2 to TRBJ1-5, with D perhaps matching TRBD1 (5 bases). Germline-derived CDR1 and CDR2 are SGHTA and FQGNSA. The CDR3 is made up of 13 amino acids. Trimming removed 5 bases at V and 4 bases at J, with 9 bases between. The CDR3 loop is CASSRGINQPQHF. DNA of the CDR3: TGTGCCAGCAGCCGGGGGATAAATCAGCCCCAGCATTTT.

The chain recombines TRBV19 with TRBJ1-5; 9 bases are shared with TRBD1. This CDR3 has 18 residues. The trim removed 7 bases at V and 0 bases at J, leaving 13 bases unmatched. Germline V lookup: CDR1 LNHDA, CDR2 SQIVND (reference sequence). The CDR3 nucleotides read TGTGCCAGTATCCCAAAAAAGGGACAGGGATATAGCAATCAGCCCCAGCATTTT. Translation gives CASIPKKGQGYSNQPQHF.

As for this clone: Just one base apart from a much larger clone, this may be a read error. The V call is TRBV11-3, the J call TRBJ2-7, with D possibly matching TRBD1 (6 bases). CDR3 length: 13 residues. With 5 bases removed from V and 0 bases from J, the gap between germline ends came to 8 bases. CDR1 and CDR2 from the germline V gene are SGHNT and YENEEA. As DNA, the CDR3 is TGTGCCAGCAGCCCACAGGGCTCCTACGAGCAGTACTTC. This translates into CASSPQGSYEQYF.

This clone was detected a few times. The V gene is TRBV7-8, the J gene TRBJ2-7; 9 bases match TRBD1. Germline assignment: CDR1 SGHVS and CDR2 FQNEAQ. V trimming: 6 bases; J trimming: 5 bases; junction bases outside the gene matches: 2. The CDR3 runs 12 residues. CDR3 in amino acids: CASRRTGDEQYF. CDR3 nucleotide sequence: TGTGCCAGCAGGCGGACAGGGGACGAGCAGTACTTC.

The chain is built from TRBV6-6 and TRBJ2-7; possibly TRBD1 for D (6 bases). This CDR3 region has 13 residues. Between the trimmed V and J ends, which lost 6 bases and 3 bases, there was a span of 12 bases. Germline values: CDR1 MNHNY, CDR2 SVGAGI (reference sequence). The CDR3 region is CASSLDRDYEQYF. For the CDR3, the DNA is TGTGCCAGCAGCCTGGACAGAGACTACGAGCAGTACTTC.

This chain connects TRBV18 to TRBJ1-5; TRBD1 matches at 11 bases. Unmatched junction bases numbered 4, after V lost 3 bases and J lost 6 bases. The length of the CDR3 is 15 residues. The germline V gene encodes CDR1 KGHSH and CDR2 LQKENI. This chain's CDR3 is CASSPWTGGGQPQHF. CDR3 coding DNA: TGTGCCAGCTCACCCTGGACAGGGGGCGGTCAGCCCCAGCATTTT.

The chain is built from TRBV5-1 and TRBJ2-1; perhaps TRBD2 as D (5 bases). V lost 3 bases, J lost 8 bases, and 15 bases lay in between. CDR3 length equals 14 residues. Germline assignment: CDR1 SGHRS and CDR2 YFSETQ. The chain's CDR3 is CASSSRESADEQFF. In DNA, the CDR3 is TGCGCCAGCAGCTCAAGGGAGAGCGCAGATGAGCAGTTCTTC.

The V and J genes are TRBV18 and TRBJ2-7; a possible D gene is TRBD1 (6 bases). V gave up 2 bases and J gave up 3 bases, with 14 bases separating them. The CDR3 spans 15 residues. The germline V gene has CDR1 KGHSH and CDR2 LQKENI. DNA for the CDR3: TGTGCCAGCTCACCAGGGGGCAGGGACCTCTACGAGCAGTACTTC. It is translated as CASSPGGRDLYEQYF.

This clone was detected a few times. The chain links TRBV19 to TRBJ1-6; TRBD1 matches 9 bases. Germline V gene sequence: CDR1 LNHDA, CDR2 SQIVND (reference sequence). The CDR3 length is 16 residues. V was pared by 2 bases and J by 8 bases, with 7 bases of the junction left unmatched. CDR3 sequence reads: CASSISRDRVYSPLHF. The CDR3 DNA is TGTGCCAGTAGTATAAGTCGGGACAGGGTGTATTCACCCCTCCACTTT.

The rearrangement uses TRBV9 and TRBJ2-3; D perhaps matches TRBD1 (5 bases). CDR3 size: 14 residues. The germline CDR1 and CDR2 sequences are SGDLS and YYNGEE. Trimming stripped 0 bases from V and 1 base from J, with 6 bases between. The CDR3 sequence: CASSVAGRTDTQYF. The CDR3 DNA sequence: TGTGCCAGCAGCGTAGCAGGGCGCACAGATACGCAGTATTTT.

The chain couples TRBV5-4 to TRBJ2-3, with 8 bases matching TRBD2. This CDR3 has 17 amino acids. V shed 4 bases and J 4 bases; nucleotides not matched to a gene: 14. The germline V gene has CDR1 SGHNT and CDR2 YYREEE (reference sequence). CDR3 in amino acids: CASSPGPGSGGADTQYF. The CDR3 DNA follows: TGTGCCAGCAGCCCGGGACCCGGAAGCGGGGGAGCAGATACGCAGTATTTT.

The J gene is TRBJ2-3, the V gene TRBV27, with D perhaps matching TRBD2 (6 bases). The CDR3 spans 16 residues. Germline V gives CDR1 MNHEY, CDR2 SMNVEV (reference sequence). V lost 7 bases to trimming and J lost 6 bases, with 23 bases between them. The CDR3 reads CASKKTGTRGWDTQYF. CDR3 sequence (DNA): TGTGCCAGCAAGAAAACCGGGACTCGGGGTTGGGATACGCAGTATTTT.

The V and J genes are TRBV7-2 and TRBJ2-1, with 8 bases matching TRBD2. This CDR3 region has 16 residues. Germline-derived CDR1 and CDR2 are SGHTA and FQGNSA. Trimming removed 1 base from V and 6 bases from J; junction bases left unmatched: 8. The CDR3 DNA follows: TGTGCCAGCAGCTTAGGTGGGACTAGTAGGTTCAATGAGCAGTTCTTC. Translating gives CASSLGGTSRFNEQFF.

The rearrangement links TRBV5-4 to TRBJ2-3; D remains unclear. The CDR3 is 14 residues long. Trimming shortened V by 5 bases and J by 6 bases, and 16 bases separated the two germline ends. Germline V gene lookup returns CDR1 SGHNT and CDR2 YYREEE (reference sequence). Written as DNA, the CDR3 is TGTGCCAGCAGTGCCTCACTTATCACCGATACGCAGTATTTT. Translated, it gives CASSASLITDTQYF.